These 32 T cell receptor beta chains originate from one sample sequenced in a study of cytomegalovirus exposure and HLA in healthy donors. The PCR had 60 Vbeta and 13 Jbeta primers. This table comes from immunoSEQ multiplex PCR, and its TCRdb copy is limited to in-frame clones, with some not included. This sample yields under 200,000 clones, of which roughly four fifths are seen a single time; approximately 2% belongs to the top ten. Sequencing was performed on PBMCs. These receptor sequences come from a woman in her 30s in good health and CMV-seropositive.

The chain couples TRBV10-2 to TRBJ1-5; TRBD1 aligns across 7 bases. Germline assignment: CDR1 WSHSY and CDR2 SAAADI. This CDR3 region has 14 residues. Losses at the gene ends were 6 bases for V and 6 bases for J; bases not matched to a gene: 8. CDR3 sequence (DNA): TGCGCCAGCAGACAAGACAGGGCTGGTCAGCCCCAGCATTTT. Translation gives CASRQDRAGQPQHF.

The J gene is TRBJ1-5, the V gene TRBV2; 7 bases match TRBD1. This CDR3 contains 14 residues. The V gene's germline CDR1 is SNHLY and CDR2 FYNNEI. The J segment lost 5 bases and the V segment lost 3 bases, leaving 4 bases of the junction unmatched. DNA for the CDR3: TGTGCCAGCAGTGATACAGGGGTCCATCAGCCCCAGCATTTT. Residues: CASSDTGVHQPQHF.

This clone turned up a few times. The chain is built from TRBV6-1 and TRBJ1-1; D call uncertain. Germline V gives CDR1 MNHNS, CDR2 SASEGT. The CDR3 sequence is 12 residues long. With 6 bases removed from V and 6 bases from J, the gap between germline ends came to 11 bases. The CDR3 region is CASSQNFPEAFF. In DNA, the CDR3 is TGTGCCAGCAGCCAGAATTTTCCTGAAGCTTTCTTT.

The chain recombines TRBV7-8 with TRBJ2-7; the match to TRBD2 covers 7 bases. Germline CDR1 is SGHVS and CDR2 is FQNEAQ. With 6 bases clipped from V and 0 bases from J, the junction kept 8 bases outside the gene matches. This CDR3 spans 15 amino acids. CDR3: CASRRLAGSSYEQYF. CDR3 in DNA: TGTGCCAGCAGGCGGTTAGCGGGTAGCTCCTACGAGCAGTACTTC.

The J gene is TRBJ2-5, the V gene TRBV5-1, with 10 bases aligning to TRBD1. The CDR3 loop spans 15 amino acids. Trimming cost V 2 bases and J 4 bases; bases outside gene matches: 5. Per the germline V gene, CDR1 is SGHRS and CDR2 is YFSETQ. The CDR3 nucleotides read TGCGCCAGCAGCTTTGACGGGACAGGGGCAGAGACCCAGTACTTC. As protein: CASSFDGTGAETQYF.

The chain uses TRBV6-1 and TRBJ1-1; D not certain. V lost 5 bases to trimming and J lost 3 bases, with 4 bases between them. Looked up from germline, CDR1 is MNHNS and CDR2 is SASEGT. This CDR3 spans 11 amino acids. The CDR3 here is CASSQDTEAFF. Here the CDR3 DNA reads TGTGCCAGCAGTCAGGACACTGAAGCTTTCTTT.

This rearrangement joins TRBV9 to TRBJ1-2; no reliable D call. The CDR3 loop spans 12 amino acids. Germline loops: CDR1 SGDLS, CDR2 YYNGEE. V gave up 3 bases and J gave up 2 bases, with 5 bases separating them. CDR3 sequence (DNA): TGTGCCAGCAGCGCGGGGAACTATGGCTACACCTTC. It specifies CASSAGNYGYTF.

The genes are TRBV6-5 and TRBJ1-1, with 10 nucleotides matching TRBD1. Germline trimming cut 4 bases from V and 6 bases from J; bases unmatched to any gene: 5. CDR3 size: 14 residues. Germline V gene sequence: CDR1 MNHEY, CDR2 SVGAGI. The CDR3 DNA reads TGTGCCAGCAGTTCCGGGACAGGGGTAGCTGAAGCTTTCTTT. Translation: CASSSGTGVAEAFF.

The chain combines TRBV18 with TRBJ2-2, with D perhaps TRBD2 (6 bases). The CDR3 totals 15 residues. The germline V and J ends were trimmed by 3 bases and 9 bases, with 17 bases remaining between them. CDR1 is KGHSH, CDR2 LQKENI, per germline. CDR3 coding DNA: TGTGCCAGCTCACCGGAGGGGAACAGTGGAAGGGAGCTGTTTTTT. Translating it yields CASSPEGNSGRELFF.

This chain links TRBV7-2 with TRBJ1-3; maybe TRBD1 (6 bases). Trimming pared 7 bases from V and 2 bases from J, leaving 12 bases between. Germline CDR1 is SGHTA and CDR2 is FQGNSA. The CDR3 is 14 residues long. CDR3 sequence (DNA): TGTGCCAGCACCCTAAACAGGGCTGGAAACACCATATATTTT. Its protein product is CASTLNRAGNTIYF. The variable domain in full, with the rest retrieved from reference TRBV7-2 and TRBJ1-3, is GAGVSQSPSNKVTEKGKDVELRCDPISGHTALYWYRQSLGQGLEFLIYFQGNSAPDKSGLPSDRFSAERTGGSVSTLTIQRTQQEDSAVYLCASTLNRAGNTIYFGEGSWLTVV.

A note on this clone: This CDR3 is also generated by other DNA sequences in the sample. The chain employs TRBV6-5 and TRBJ2-7; TRBD2 matches at 13 bases. CDR1 is MNHEY and CDR2 is SVGAGI in the germline V gene. The CDR3 sequence is 15 residues long. Trimming cost V 6 bases and J 3 bases; bases outside gene matches: 5. The CDR3, as DNA: TGTGCCAGCAGCCTGGGACTAGCGGGGATCTACGAGCAGTACTTC. It translates to CASSLGLAGIYEQYF.

This clone was seen a handful of times. The chain combines TRBV28 with TRBJ1-1; D unresolved. This CDR3 contains 14 residues. The germline CDR1 and CDR2 sequences are MDHEN and SYDVKM. V was shortened by 5 bases and J by 0 bases, with 10 bases between the two germline ends. Written as DNA, the CDR3 is TGTGCCAGCAGTCTCAGGTTAATGAACACTGAAGCTTTCTTT. It specifies CASSLRLMNTEAFF.

The V call is TRBV28, the J call TRBJ2-7, with 7 bases identical to TRBD1. CDR1 and CDR2 from the germline V gene are MDHEN and SYDVKM. V shed 6 bases and J 3 bases; nucleotides not matched to a gene: 11. CDR3 length equals 15 residues. The CDR3 spells CASRRRGGPHYEQYF. In DNA, the CDR3 is TGTGCCAGCAGAAGGCGAGGGGGCCCCCACTACGAGCAGTACTTC.

The chain employs TRBV5-4 and TRBJ1-1; 9 bases align to TRBD1. There are 14 residues in the CDR3. Germline V gives CDR1 SGHNT, CDR2 YYREEE (reference sequence). Germline trimming cut 5 bases from V and 5 bases from J; bases unmatched to any gene: 7. The CDR3 nucleotides read TGTGCCAGCAGTTATGGGACAGGGCGGACTGAAGCTTTCTTT. Encoded protein: CASSYGTGRTEAFF. Together with reference TRBV5-4 and TRBJ1-1, the CDR3 gives the full variable domain: ETGVTQSPTHLIKTRGQQVTLRCSSQSGHNTVSWYQQALGQGPQFIFQYYREEENGRGNFPPRFSGLQFPNYSSELNVNALELDDSALYLCASSYGTGRTEAFFGQGTRLTVV.

The V gene is TRBV29-1, the J gene TRBJ2-1; D uncertain. The germline V gene has CDR1 SQVTM and CDR2 ANQGSEA. Between the trimmed V and J ends, which lost 4 bases and 4 bases, there was a span of 5 bases. This CDR3 contains 11 residues. CDR3 amino acids: CSVVPYNEQFF. The DNA of the CDR3 is TGCAGCGTTGTTCCGTACAATGAGCAGTTCTTC.

The DNA for the CDR3 is TGTGCCAGCAGTTTAACGACAGGGCGAGGTGAAAAACTGTTTTTT. This translates into CASSLTTGRGEKLFF. The genes are TRBV27 and TRBJ1-4; 7 bases map to TRBD1. The CDR3 extends over 15 amino acids. Germline V gene data show CDR1 as MNHEY and CDR2 as SMNVEV (reference sequence). Losses at the gene ends were 2 bases for V and 7 bases for J; bases not matched to a gene: 7.

V is TRBV28 and J is TRBJ1-1; D is ambiguous. The germline CDR1 and CDR2 sequences are MDHEN and SYDVKM. The CDR3 length is 15 residues. The V gene lost 5 bases and the J gene lost 7 bases, with 20 bases spanning the gap. The CDR3 loop is CASSHAVRGRSEAFF. The DNA of the CDR3 is TGTGCCAGCAGTCATGCCGTCCGGGGAAGAAGTGAAGCTTTCTTT.

The rearrangement joins TRBV27 to TRBJ1-1; 8 positions agree with TRBD1. From germline, CDR1 is MNHEY and CDR2 SMNVEV (reference sequence). The CDR3 totals 16 residues. V shed 8 bases, J shed 3 bases, and the junction held 14 bases outside the gene matches. The CDR3 DNA follows: TGTGCCAGCGGGGAAAGACAGGGGAGGAGGGACACTGAAGCTTTCTTT. This translates into CASGERQGRRDTEAFF.

The CDR3 sequence is CAIRGGQYTGELFF. In DNA, the CDR3 is TGTGCCATCAGAGGGGGACAATACACCGGGGAGCTGTTTTTT. This rearrangement joins TRBV10-3 to TRBJ2-2; D might be TRBD1 (6 bases). Trimming shortened V by 6 bases and J by 3 bases, and 11 bases separated the two germline ends. CDR3 length equals 14 residues. Germline V gene sequence: CDR1 ENHRY, CDR2 SYGVKD.

V usage is TRBV4-3 and J usage is TRBJ1-2; D remains unclear. The CDR3 sequence is 14 residues long. V gave up 0 bases and J gave up 8 bases, with 13 bases separating them. The germline V gene encodes CDR1 LGHNA and CDR2 YSLEER. Here the CDR3 DNA reads TGCGCCAGCAGCCAAGATAGAGGCCCGGCGGGCTACACCTTC. Translated, it gives CASSQDRGPAGYTF.

This rearrangement joins TRBV19 to TRBJ1-1; 8 bases align to TRBD1. Per the germline V gene, CDR1 is LNHDA and CDR2 is SQIVND (reference sequence). With V trimmed by 6 bases and J by 3 bases, 9 bases remained unmatched. This CDR3 region has 15 residues. This chain's CDR3 is CASSRDRRSYTEAFF. The CDR3 coding sequence is TGTGCCAGTAGCCGGGACAGGAGGTCTTACACTGAAGCTTTCTTT.

CDR3 residues: CASVGVGSSGNTIYF. CDR3 coding DNA: TGTGCCAGCGTAGGTGTGGGCAGCTCTGGAAACACCATATATTTT. V gene TRBV28 combines with J gene TRBJ1-3; D is unclear. This CDR3 spans 15 amino acids. Looked up from germline, CDR1 is MDHEN and CDR2 is SYDVKM. Trimming left V 8 bases short and J 0 bases short, with 14 bases between. Full variable domain (remainder filled in from reference TRBV28 and TRBJ1-3): DVKVTQSSRYLVKRTGEKVFLECVQDMDHENMFWYRQDPGLGLRLIYFSYDVKMKEKGDIPEGYSVSREKKERFSLILESASTNQTSMYLCASVGVGSSGNTIYFGEGSWLTVV.

The chain uses TRBV27 and TRBJ2-7; D is perhaps TRBD1 (6 bases). Trimming left V 0 bases short and J 2 bases short, with 11 bases between. Germline V gene data show CDR1 as MNHEY and CDR2 as SMNVEV (reference sequence). The CDR3 consists of 15 residues. The DNA for the CDR3 is TGTGCCAGCAGTTTATCGAAACAGGGCCCCTACGAGCAGTACTTC. This translates into CASSLSKQGPYEQYF.

CDR3 region: CASSEGQVPYEQYF. The CDR3 DNA follows: TGTGCCAGCAGTGAGGGACAGGTACCCTACGAGCAGTACTTC. The chain uses TRBV2 and TRBJ2-7, with 8 bases that match TRBD1. CDR1 and CDR2 from the germline V gene are SNHLY and FYNNEI. V lost 3 bases, J lost 2 bases, and 3 bases stayed unmatched. CDR3 size: 14 residues.

The CDR3: CASSPPTGVNYGYTF. The CDR3 DNA is TGTGCCAGCAGCCCACCGACAGGGGTAAACTATGGCTACACCTTC. The V call is TRBV5-4, the J call TRBJ1-2, with 8 bases fitting TRBD1. V shed 4 bases and J 2 bases; nucleotides not matched to a gene: 7. CDR1 is SGHNT and CDR2 is YYREEE in the germline V gene (reference sequence). The CDR3 is 15 residues long.

About this clone itself: A junction boundary mismatches the germline segment, possibly from a read error. The rearrangement joins TRBV19 to TRBJ1-5; TRBD1 is a possible D gene (6 bases). Germline assignment: CDR1 LNHDA and CDR2 SQIVND (reference sequence). The CDR3 runs 15 residues. The CDR3 region is CASSTTGYGNQPQHF. The CDR3, as DNA: TGTGCCAGTAGTACAACAGGGTACGGCAATCAGCCTCAGCATTTT.

This clone has more than one count but fewer than ten. This CDR3 reads CASSLASGQPQHF. As DNA, the CDR3 is TGCGCCAGCAGCTTGGCCTCAGGGCAGCCCCAGCATTTT. V usage is TRBV5-1 and J usage is TRBJ1-5; D is perhaps TRBD1 (5 bases). V gave up 0 bases and J gave up 7 bases, with 8 bases separating them. Looked up from germline, CDR1 is SGHRS and CDR2 is YFSETQ. The CDR3 extends over 13 amino acids.

This clone was seen just once. This chain uses TRBV30 with TRBJ2-1; possibly TRBD1 for D (6 bases). This CDR3 is 13 amino acids long. Germline V lookup: CDR1 GTSNPN, CDR2 SVGIG (reference sequence). V lost 1 base and J lost 9, with 13 bases in between. The CDR3 spells CAWSGTGSGEQFF. In nucleotides, the CDR3 is TGTGCCTGGAGTGGTACAGGGTCTGGTGAGCAGTTCTTC.

The V call is TRBV5-4, the J call TRBJ2-2; D is unresolved. CDR3 length equals 16 residues. V was trimmed by 0 bases and J by 4 bases, leaving 13 bases between them. From germline, CDR1 is SGHNT and CDR2 YYREEE (reference sequence). Here the CDR3 DNA reads TGTGCCAGCAGCTTGGCCGGCCTAGTGGGCACCGGGGAGCTGTTTTTT. Translated: CASSLAGLVGTGELFF. Full variable domain (outside the CDR3, taken from reference TRBV5-4 and TRBJ2-2): ETGVTQSPTHLIKTRGQQVTLRCSSQSGHNTVSWYQQALGQGPQFIFQYYREEENGRGNFPPRFSGLQFPNYSSELNVNALELDDSALYLCASSLAGLVGTGELFFGEGSRLTVL.

The chain joins TRBV4-1 to TRBJ2-3; maybe TRBD1 (6 bases). The CDR3 sequence is 14 residues long. The V gene's germline CDR1 is MGHRA and CDR2 YSYEKL. The V end lost 4 bases, the J end lost 2 bases, and 10 bases lay between the germline ends. The CDR3 sequence is CASSLGQNTDTQYF. CDR3 DNA: TGCGCCAGCAGCCTAGGACAGAACACAGATACGCAGTATTTT.

The rearrangement links TRBV6-1 to TRBJ1-1; D ambiguous. CDR1 MNHNS and CDR2 SASEGT come from the germline V gene. The CDR3 length is 13 residues. Trimming shortened V by 0 bases and J by 7 bases, and 9 bases separated the two germline ends. The CDR3, as DNA: TGTGCCAGCAGTGAAGCACCTGACAATGAAGCTTTCTTT. Translating it yields CASSEAPDNEAFF.

This clone turned up a few times. One end of the junction fails to match germline, which may point to a read error. The chain couples TRBV10-3 to TRBJ1-1, with 8 bases aligning to TRBD1. Germline values: CDR1 ENHRY, CDR2 SYGVKD. This CDR3 contains 16 residues. Written as DNA, the CDR3 is TGTGCCATCACCCCGGGACAGGCGTTCAACCCCCGATTAATTTACTTT. Translating it yields CAITPGQAFNPRLIYF.